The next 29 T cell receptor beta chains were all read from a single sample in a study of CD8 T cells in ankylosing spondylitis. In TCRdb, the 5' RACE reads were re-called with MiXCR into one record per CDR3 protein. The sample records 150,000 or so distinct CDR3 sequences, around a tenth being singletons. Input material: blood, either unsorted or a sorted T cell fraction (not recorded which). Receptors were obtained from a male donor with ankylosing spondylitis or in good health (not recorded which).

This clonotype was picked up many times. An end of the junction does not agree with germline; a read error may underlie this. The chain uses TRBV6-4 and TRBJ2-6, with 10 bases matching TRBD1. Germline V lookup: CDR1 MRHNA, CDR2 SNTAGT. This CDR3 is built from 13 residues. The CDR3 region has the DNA TGTGCCAGCAGTAGGACAGGGGGCAACGTCCTGACTTTC. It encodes CASSRTGGNVLTF.

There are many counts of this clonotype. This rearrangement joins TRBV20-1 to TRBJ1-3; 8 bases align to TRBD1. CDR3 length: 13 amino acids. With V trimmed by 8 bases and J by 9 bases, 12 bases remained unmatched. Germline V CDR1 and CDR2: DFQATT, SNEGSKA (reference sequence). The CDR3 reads CSYRNPGTGTIYF. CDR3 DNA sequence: TGCAGTTATCGAAATCCCGGGACAGGCACCATATATTTT.

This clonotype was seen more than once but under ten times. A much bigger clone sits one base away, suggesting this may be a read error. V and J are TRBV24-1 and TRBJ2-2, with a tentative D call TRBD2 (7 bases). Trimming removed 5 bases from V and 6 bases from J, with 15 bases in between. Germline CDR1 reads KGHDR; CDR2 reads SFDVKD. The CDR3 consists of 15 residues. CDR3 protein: CATSAGGQGAGELFF. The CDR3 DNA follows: TGTGCCACCAGTGCCGGGGGGCAAGGAGCCGGGGAGCTGTTTTTT.

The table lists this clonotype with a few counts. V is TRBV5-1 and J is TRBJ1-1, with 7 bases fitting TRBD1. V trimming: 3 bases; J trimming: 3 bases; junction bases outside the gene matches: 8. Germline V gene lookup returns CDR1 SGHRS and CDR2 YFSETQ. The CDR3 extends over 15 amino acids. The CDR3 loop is CASSSGTASHTEAFF. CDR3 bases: TGCGCCAGCAGCTCTGGGACAGCATCCCACACTGAAGCTTTCTTT.

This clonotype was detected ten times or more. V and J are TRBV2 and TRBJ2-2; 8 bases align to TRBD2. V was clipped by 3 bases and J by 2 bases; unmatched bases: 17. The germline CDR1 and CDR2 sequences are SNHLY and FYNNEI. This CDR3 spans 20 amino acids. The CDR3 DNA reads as TGTGCCAGCAGTGATGAGCGTGGCGGTCTAGCGGGTATTAACACCGGGGAGCTGTTTTTT. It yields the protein CASSDERGGLAGINTGELFF.

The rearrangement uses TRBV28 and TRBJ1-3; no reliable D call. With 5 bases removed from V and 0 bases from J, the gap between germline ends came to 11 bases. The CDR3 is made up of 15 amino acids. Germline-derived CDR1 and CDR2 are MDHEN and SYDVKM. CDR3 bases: TGTGCCAGCAGTCTGACACGCATCTCTGGAAACACCATATATTTT. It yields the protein CASSLTRISGNTIYF.

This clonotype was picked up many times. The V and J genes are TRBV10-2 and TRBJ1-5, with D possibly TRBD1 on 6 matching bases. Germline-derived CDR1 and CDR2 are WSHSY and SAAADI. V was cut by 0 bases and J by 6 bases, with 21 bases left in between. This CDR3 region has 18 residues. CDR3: CASSESRFGGGTPQPQHF. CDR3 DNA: TGCGCCAGCAGTGAGTCGAGGTTTGGAGGGGGGACCCCTCAGCCCCAGCATTTT.

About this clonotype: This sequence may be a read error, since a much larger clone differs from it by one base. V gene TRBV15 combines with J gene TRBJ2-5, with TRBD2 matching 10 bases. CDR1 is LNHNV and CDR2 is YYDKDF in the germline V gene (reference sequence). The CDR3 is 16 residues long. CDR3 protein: CATSRDWSGRGETQHF. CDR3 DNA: TGTGCCACCAGCAGAGATTGGAGCGGGAGGGGCGAGACCCAGCACTTC. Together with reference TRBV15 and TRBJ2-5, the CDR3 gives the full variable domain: DAMVIQNPRYQVTQFGKPVTLSCSQTLNHNVMYWYQQKSSQAPKLLFHYYDKDFNNEADTPDNFQSRRPNTSFCFLDIRSPGLGDTAMYLCATSRDWSGRGETQHFGPGTRLLVL.

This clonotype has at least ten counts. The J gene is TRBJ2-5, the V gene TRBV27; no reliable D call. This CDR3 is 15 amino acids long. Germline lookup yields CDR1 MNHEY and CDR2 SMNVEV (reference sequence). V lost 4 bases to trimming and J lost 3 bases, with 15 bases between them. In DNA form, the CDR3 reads TGTGCCAGCAGTTCGACCGCAGGCCATAAAGAGACCCAGTACTTC. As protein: CASSSTAGHKETQYF.

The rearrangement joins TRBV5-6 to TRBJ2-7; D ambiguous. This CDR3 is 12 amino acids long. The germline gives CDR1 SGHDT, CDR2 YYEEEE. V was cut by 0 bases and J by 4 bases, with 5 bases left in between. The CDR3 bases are TGTGCCAGCAGCTTGGATGTATACGAGCAGTACTTC. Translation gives CASSLDVYEQYF.

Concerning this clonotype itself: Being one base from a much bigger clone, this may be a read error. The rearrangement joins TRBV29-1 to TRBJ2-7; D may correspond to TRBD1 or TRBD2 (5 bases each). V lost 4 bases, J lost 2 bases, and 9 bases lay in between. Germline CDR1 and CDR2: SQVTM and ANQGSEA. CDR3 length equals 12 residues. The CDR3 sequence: CSVGRGAYEQYF. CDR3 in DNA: TGCAGCGTTGGACGGGGCGCCTACGAGCAGTACTTC.

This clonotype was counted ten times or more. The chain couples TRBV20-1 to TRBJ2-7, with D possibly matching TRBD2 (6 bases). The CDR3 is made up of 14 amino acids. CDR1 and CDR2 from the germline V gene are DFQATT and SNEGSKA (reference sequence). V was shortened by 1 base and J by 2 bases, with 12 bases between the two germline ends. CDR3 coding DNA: TGCAGTGCTAGAGCGGCGGACTACACCTACGAGCAGTACTTC. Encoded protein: CSARAADYTYEQYF.

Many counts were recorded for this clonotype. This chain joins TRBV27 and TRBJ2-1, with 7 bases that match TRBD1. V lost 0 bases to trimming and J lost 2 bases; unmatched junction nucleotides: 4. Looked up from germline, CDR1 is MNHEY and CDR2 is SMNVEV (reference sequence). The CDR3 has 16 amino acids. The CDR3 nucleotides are TGTGCCAGCAGTTTATCCCGACAGGGAGCCTACAATGAGCAGTTCTTC. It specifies CASSLSRQGAYNEQFF.

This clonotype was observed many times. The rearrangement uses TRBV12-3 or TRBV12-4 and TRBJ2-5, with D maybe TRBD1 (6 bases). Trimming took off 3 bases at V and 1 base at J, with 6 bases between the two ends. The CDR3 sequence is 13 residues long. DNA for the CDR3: TGTGCCAGCAGTTTGGGGGCCCAAGAGACCCAGTACTTC. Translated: CASSLGAQETQYF.

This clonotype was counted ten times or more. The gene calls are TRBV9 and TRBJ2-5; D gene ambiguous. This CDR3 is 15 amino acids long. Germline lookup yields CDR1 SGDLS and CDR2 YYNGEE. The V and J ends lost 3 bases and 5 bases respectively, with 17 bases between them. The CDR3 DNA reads TGTGCCAGCAGCGCAAGGGTTGGGTCCGAGGAGACCCAGTACTTC. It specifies CASSARVGSEETQYF.

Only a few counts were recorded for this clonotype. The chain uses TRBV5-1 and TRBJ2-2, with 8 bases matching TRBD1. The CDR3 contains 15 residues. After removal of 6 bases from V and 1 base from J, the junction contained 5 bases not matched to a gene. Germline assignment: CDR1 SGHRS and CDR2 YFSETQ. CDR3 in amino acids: CASKPGTGNTGELFF. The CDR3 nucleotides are TGCGCCAGCAAACCTGGGACAGGGAACACCGGGGAGCTGTTTTTT.

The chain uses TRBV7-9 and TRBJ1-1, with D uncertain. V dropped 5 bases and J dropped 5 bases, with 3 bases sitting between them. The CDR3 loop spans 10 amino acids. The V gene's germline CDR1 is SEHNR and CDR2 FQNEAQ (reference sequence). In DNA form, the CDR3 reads TGTGCCAGCAGCGGGACTGAAGCTTTCTTT. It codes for CASSGTEAFF.

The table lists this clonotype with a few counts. The CDR3: CSVSREVGQPQHF. DNA of the CDR3: TGCAGTGTTAGCAGGGAGGTTGGTCAGCCCCAGCATTTT. J is TRBJ1-5 and V is TRBV20-1, with a possible D match to TRBD1 (5 bases). The V and J ends lost 7 bases and 6 bases respectively, with 16 bases between them. The CDR3 is 13 amino acids. CDR1 and CDR2 from the germline V gene are DFQATT and SNEGSKA (reference sequence).

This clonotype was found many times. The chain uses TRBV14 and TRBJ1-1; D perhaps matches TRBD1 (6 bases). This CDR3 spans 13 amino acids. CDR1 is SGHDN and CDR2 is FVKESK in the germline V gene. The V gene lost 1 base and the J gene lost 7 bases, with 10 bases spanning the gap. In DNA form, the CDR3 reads TGTGCCAGCAGCCAAGTGCAAGGGGGTGAAGCTTTCTTT. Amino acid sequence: CASSQVQGGEAFF.

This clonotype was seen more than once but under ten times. CDR3 amino acids: CASSLTSFFTDTQYF. The CDR3, as DNA: TGTGCCAGCAGCTTAACTAGCTTTTTCACAGATACGCAGTATTTT. The V call is TRBV11-2, the J call TRBJ2-3, with D maybe TRBD2 (6 bases). The germline gives CDR1 SGHAT, CDR2 FQNNGV. The germline V and J ends were trimmed by 2 bases and 2 bases, with 11 bases remaining between them. This CDR3 region has 15 residues.

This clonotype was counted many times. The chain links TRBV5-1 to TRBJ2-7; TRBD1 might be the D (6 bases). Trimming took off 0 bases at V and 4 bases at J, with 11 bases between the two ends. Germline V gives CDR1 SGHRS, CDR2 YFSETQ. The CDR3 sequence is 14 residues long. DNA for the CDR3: TGCGCCAGCAGCTTGGGACAGGTTACGTACGAGCAGTACTTC. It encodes CASSLGQVTYEQYF.

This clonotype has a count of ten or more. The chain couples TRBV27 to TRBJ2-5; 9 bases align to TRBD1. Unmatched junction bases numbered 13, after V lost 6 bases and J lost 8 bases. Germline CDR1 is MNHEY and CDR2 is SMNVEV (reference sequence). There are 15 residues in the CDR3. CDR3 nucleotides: TGTGCCAGCAGCCCACCGGGGACAGGGAGGGTCACCCAGTACTTC. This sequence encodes CASSPPGTGRVTQYF.

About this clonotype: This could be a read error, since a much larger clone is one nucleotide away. The CDR3 region is CAGSVSSTYEQYF. For the CDR3, the DNA is TGTGCCGGCAGCGTCTCTTCTACCTACGAGCAGTACTTC. The chain is built from TRBV9 and TRBJ2-7; D call uncertain. This CDR3 region has 13 residues. Germline CDR1 SGDLS, CDR2 YYNGEE.

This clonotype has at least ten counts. The CDR3 protein is CSAREDFLGIYEQYF. As DNA, the CDR3 is TGCAGTGCTAGAGAGGACTTCCTCGGAATATACGAGCAGTACTTC. This chain connects TRBV20-1 to TRBJ2-7; D possibly corresponds to TRBD2 (5 bases). The CDR3 runs 15 residues. Trimming took 0 bases from V and 4 from J, leaving 16 bases between them. Germline CDR1 DFQATT, CDR2 SNEGSKA (reference sequence).

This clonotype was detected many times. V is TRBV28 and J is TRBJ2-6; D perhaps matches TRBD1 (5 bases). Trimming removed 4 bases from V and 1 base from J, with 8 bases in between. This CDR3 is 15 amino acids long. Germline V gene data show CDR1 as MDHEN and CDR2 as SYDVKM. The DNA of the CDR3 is TGTGCCAGCAGTTCTTCAGGGTCTGGGGCCAACGTCCTGACTTTC. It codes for CASSSSGSGANVLTF.

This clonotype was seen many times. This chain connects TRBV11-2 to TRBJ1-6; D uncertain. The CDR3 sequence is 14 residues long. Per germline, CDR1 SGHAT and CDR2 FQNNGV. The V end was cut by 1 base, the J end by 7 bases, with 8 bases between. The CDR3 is CASSLGASNSPLHF. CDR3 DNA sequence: TGTGCCAGCAGCTTAGGCGCCTCAAATTCACCCCTCCACTTT. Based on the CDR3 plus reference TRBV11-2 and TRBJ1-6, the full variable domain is EAGVAQSPRYKIIEKRQSVAFWCNPISGHATLYWYQQILGQGPKLLIQFQNNGVVDDSQLPKDRFSAERLKGVDSTLKIQPAKLEDSAVYLCASSLGASNSPLHFGNGTRLTVT.

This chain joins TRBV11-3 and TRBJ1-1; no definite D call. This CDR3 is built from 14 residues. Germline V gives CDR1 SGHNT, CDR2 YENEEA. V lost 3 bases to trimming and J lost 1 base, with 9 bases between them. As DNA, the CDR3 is TGTGCCAGCAGCTTGGCGGGTACGAACACTGAAGCTTTCTTT. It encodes CASSLAGTNTEAFF.

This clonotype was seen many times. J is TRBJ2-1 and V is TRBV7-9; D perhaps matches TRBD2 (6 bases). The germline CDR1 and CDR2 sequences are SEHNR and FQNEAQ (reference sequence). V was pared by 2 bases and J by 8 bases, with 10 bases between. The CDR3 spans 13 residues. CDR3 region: CASSLFGGDEQFF. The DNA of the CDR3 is TGTGCCAGCAGCTTATTCGGGGGTGATGAGCAGTTCTTC.

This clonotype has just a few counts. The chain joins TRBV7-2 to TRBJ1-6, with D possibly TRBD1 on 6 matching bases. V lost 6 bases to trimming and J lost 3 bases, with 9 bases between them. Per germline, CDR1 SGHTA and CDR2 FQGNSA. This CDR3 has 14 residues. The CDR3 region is CASRPDSYNSPLHF. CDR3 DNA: TGTGCCAGCAGACCGGACAGCTATAATTCACCCCTCCACTTT.